This entry is about one T cell receptor (beta chain). This sample was included in a study of blood T cell repertoires in COVID-19. There are 16 residues in the CDR3. The V and J ends lost 2 bases and 2 bases, in that order; junction bases with no gene match: 3. CDR1 MGHRA and CDR2 YSYEKL come from the germline V gene. Authors' methods: By means of reference gene primer amplification, nucleated cell counts were estimated. Clones were read by immunoSEQ multiplex PCR, and TCRdb kept only the in-frame ones, dropping some. For V, J and clone size, that table is used; D and trimming come from the DNA. The sample carries roughly 200,000 clones, 90% recorded once.

This TCR came from a man aged 45 to 65 with acute or convalescent COVID-19. Sequencing used peripheral blood. This chain joins TRBV4-1 and TRBJ2-3, with 11 bases that match TRBD1. The DNA for the CDR3 is TGCGCCAGCAGCCAACGGACAGGGGGCGTCACAGATACGCAGTATTTT. Its protein product is CASSQRTGGVTDTQYF.